Listed below are T cell receptor beta chains from one sample, sequenced in a study of blood T cells in healthy people across ages. MiXCR, applied by TCRdb to the 5' RACE reads, yields one record per CDR3 protein. Altogether approximately 700,000 distinct CDR3 sequences are present, about 32% being singletons, with the ten largest covering 15% to 19%. The specimen was blood. Receptors were obtained from an elderly woman in good health. The CDR3 runs from the conserved cysteine through the conserved F or W. A D gene is named only where the DNA matches it firmly. Expanded clones get a size class; other rows say once, few or many, or leave the size out.

size	V	D	J	DNA	CDR3
once	TRBV6-4	TRBD2	TRBJ2-3	TGTGCCAGCAAACCTAGCGGGAAGCTCTCCGGTACGCAGTATTTT	CASKPSGKLSGTQYF
-	TRBV2	TRBD1	TRBJ2-2	TGTGCCAGCAGACAGGGGGCAAGCACCGGGGAGCTGTTTTTT	CASRQGASTGELFF
many	TRBV20-1	-	TRBJ2-7	TGCAGTGCCCCTGGGAGGAACCCCTACGAGCAGTACTTC	CSAPGRNPYEQYF
many	TRBV4-2	-	TRBJ2-7	TGTGCCAGCAGCCAAGGGGGAGACCATTTCGAGCAGTACTTC	CASSQGGDHFEQYF
many	TRBV5-1	TRBD2	TRBJ2-3	TGCGCCAGCAGTCTTACCTCTAGCGGGGGCCGCCCCACAGATACGCAGTATTTT	CASSLTSSGGRPTDTQYF
-	TRBV5-1	-	TRBJ2-6	TGCGCCAGCGGACATTTTAGTGGGTCTGGGGCCAACGTCCTGACTTTC	CASGHFSGSGANVLTF
once	TRBV6-1	-	TRBJ1-1	TGTGCCAGCAGACCCACACCGAACACTGAAGCTTTCTTT	CASRPTPNTEAFF
-	TRBV4-2	-	TRBJ1-1	TGTGCCAGCAGCCAAGAAAGGGCCCACACTGAAGCTTTCTTT	CASSQERAHTEAFF
many	TRBV24-1	-	TRBJ2-1	TGTGCCACCAGTGATCGGGTCGAGCAGTTCTTC	CATSDRVEQFF
many	TRBV7-2	-	TRBJ2-7	TGTGCCAGCAGCTTGGTCTTCTACGAGCAGTACTTC	CASSLVFYEQYF
-	TRBV10-3	-	TRBJ2-5	TGTGCCATCAGCCCCACAGGGACCCAAGAGACCCAGTACTTC	CAISPTGTQETQYF
-	TRBV7-2	-	TRBJ1-3	TGTGCCAGCAGCCAGGAGGCAGGGGAGAATGGAAACACCATATATTTT	CASSQEAGENGNTIYF
many	TRBV5-1	-	TRBJ2-5	TGCGCCAGCAGCTTGATTGAGGAGGTAGAGACCCAGTACTTC	CASSLIEEVETQYF
-	TRBV11-2	TRBD2	TRBJ2-5	TGTGCCAGCAGCTTAGCTTCCGGGACTAGCGGGAGAGGGAATGAGCAGTACTTC	CASSLASGTSGRGNEQYF
-	TRBV5-1	-	TRBJ2-5	TGCGCCAGCAGCTACGGAGGGATCCAAGAGACCCAGTACTTC	CASSYGGIQETQYF
-	TRBV6-2/TRBV6-3	-	TRBJ1-5	TGTGCCAGCAGACACGACTGGGGTAGTCAGCCCCAGCATTTT	CASRHDWGSQPQHF
many	TRBV7-9	TRBD1	TRBJ2-1	TGTGCCAGCAGCCCAGGGGGCGGTGAGCAGTTCTTC	CASSPGGGEQFF
many	TRBV6-1	TRBD2	TRBJ2-5	TGTGCCAGCAAAAAGACTAGCGGGGGACAAGAGACCCAGTACTTC	CASKKTSGGQETQYF
few	TRBV20-1	-	TRBJ1-4	TGCAGTGCTAGAGTCGCGCCTGGGGAAAAACTGTTTTTT	CSARVAPGEKLFF
many	TRBV7-3	-	TRBJ2-3	TGTGCCAGCACCCTAACGGGCGCTTACACAGATACGCAGTATTTT	CASTLTGAYTDTQYF
many	TRBV29-1	-	TRBJ2-5	TGCAGCGCATGGGACTTCTTAGAGACCCAGTACTTC	CSAWDFLETQYF
-	TRBV12-3/TRBV12-4	-	TRBJ2-3	TGTGCCAGCAGACCGCACGCAGATACGCAGTATTTT	CASRPHADTQYF
-	TRBV20-1	TRBD2	TRBJ2-1	TGCAGTGCTAGACTTGGGACTAGCGGGGCGGATGAGCAGTTCTTC	CSARLGTSGADEQFF
many	TRBV29-1	TRBD1	TRBJ1-5	TGCAGCGTTCGGACAGGGGGCAATCAGCCCCAGCATTTT	CSVRTGGNQPQHF
many	TRBV7-2	-	TRBJ2-5	TGTGCCAGCAGCCTTTATATGGGGAAAGAGACCCAGTACTTC	CASSLYMGKETQYF
few	TRBV2	-	TRBJ2-5	TGTGCCAGCATGGCCGACAGGAGGGTAGAGACCCAGTACTTC	CASMADRRVETQYF
many	TRBV5-1	-	TRBJ2-1	TGCGCCAGCAGCGCCCAAAATGAGCAGTTCTTC	CASSAQNEQFF
many	TRBV6-6	TRBD1	TRBJ1-2	TGTGCCAGCAGTACAGGGGTATGGTATGGCTACACCTTC	CASSTGVWYGYTF
few	TRBV28	-	TRBJ2-5	TGTGCCAGCAGTTTATGGTCCGCCGGTCGAGAGGCCCAGTACTTC	CASSLWSAGREAQYF
many	TRBV10-3	-	TRBJ2-7	TGTGCCATCAGTGGGGTAGGACTGGGCGAGCAGTACTTC	CAISGVGLGEQYF
many	TRBV7-2	-	TRBJ2-7	TGTGCCAGCAGCTTAGTTGGCAGGCAGCCCAGCCACGAGCAGTACTTC	CASSLVGRQPSHEQYF
-	TRBV6-5	-	TRBJ2-2	TGTGCCAGCAGTTACCAGGCCGCCGGGGAGCTGTTTTTT	CASSYQAAGELFF
many	TRBV15	-	TRBJ1-5	TGTGCCACCAGCACAACGCGAAATCAGCCCCAGCATTTT	CATSTTRNQPQHF
many	TRBV7-3	-	TRBJ2-3	TGTGCCAGCAGCTTACAGTCTCTGGGACTCGCCACGGATACGCAGTATTTT	CASSLQSLGLATDTQYF
-	TRBV30	TRBD2	TRBJ2-1	TGCGCCTGGAAGAATGGGCAGCGGGGCTTCTACAATGAGCAGTTCTTC	CAWKNGQRGFYNEQFF
few	TRBV6-1	-	TRBJ1-5	TGTGCCAGCATCCCGTCCCCAAGCAATCAGCCCCAGCATTTT	CASIPSPSNQPQHF
many	TRBV5-6	-	TRBJ2-1	TGTGCCAGCAGCTTGCCGGGGCTGGATGAGCAGTTCTTC	CASSLPGLDEQFF
-	TRBV6-5	-	TRBJ2-3	-	CASSYFGTGADTRYF
few	TRBV12-3/TRBV12-4	-	TRBJ1-3	TGTGCCAGCAGCTCCGCGGGGGGAAACACCATATATTTT	CASSSAGGNTIYF
many	TRBV5-5	TRBD1	TRBJ2-5	TGTGCCAGCAGAAGGACAGGGGGGCAAGAGACCCAGTACTTC	CASRRTGGQETQYF
-	TRBV6-2/TRBV6-3	-	TRBJ1-2	TGTGCCAGCAGTTACTCGAGTTCTCAAGGTGGCTACACCTTC	CASSYSSSQGGYTF
many	TRBV28	-	TRBJ1-2	TGTGCCAGCAGCCGTCTTCGGGCCGAAGGCTACACCTTC	CASSRLRAEGYTF
many	TRBV5-1	TRBD1	TRBJ1-2	TGCGCCAGCAGACCTGACAGGGGAAGTCGGGGCTACACCTTC	CASRPDRGSRGYTF